This entry lists 26 T cell receptor beta chains sequenced from one sample in a study of beta chain features in type 1 diabetes. Every isolated RNA sample was fully reverse transcribed, so sequencing captured expressed TCRB transcripts. Here immunoSEQ multiplex PCR was the method, and the copy in TCRdb shows in-frame clones only, minus some. The sample contains 300,000 to 350,000 clones, 6.5% to 10% of which appear only once. Input material: central memory CD4+ T cells from blood. The receptors stem from a woman between 18 and 29 years old in good health.

This clone was seen a few times. The chain recombines TRBV5-1 with TRBJ2-7; the D is unclear. Germline CDR1 is SGHRS and CDR2 is YFSETQ. The V gene lost 2 bases and the J gene lost 5 bases, with 8 bases spanning the gap. This CDR3 has 12 residues. The CDR3: CASSLTLNEQYF. DNA of the CDR3: TGCGCCAGCAGCTTAACTCTGAACGAGCAGTACTTC.

This clone was seen many times. V gene TRBV5-4 combines with J gene TRBJ2-5; 13 bases agree with TRBD2. Losses at the gene ends were 4 bases for V and 5 bases for J; bases not matched to a gene: 5. The CDR3 contains 15 residues. Per the germline V gene, CDR1 is SGHNT and CDR2 is YYREEE (reference sequence). DNA for the CDR3: TGTGCCAGCAGCGTAGGACTAGCGGGAGTTGAGACCCAGTACTTC. Encoded protein: CASSVGLAGVETQYF.

The chain is built from TRBV5-1 and TRBJ2-1; D not certain. The germline gives CDR1 SGHRS, CDR2 YFSETQ. The CDR3 has 14 amino acids. Trimming removed 0 bases from V and 6 bases from J, with 10 bases in between. CDR3 nucleotide sequence: TGCGCCAGCAGCTTGGGCGTGGTCCGCAATGAGCAGTTCTTC. It yields the protein CASSLGVVRNEQFF.

The J gene is TRBJ2-3, the V gene TRBV11-2; 11 nucleotides agree with TRBD1. The CDR3 loop spans 17 amino acids. V was clipped by 2 bases and J by 3 bases; unmatched bases: 7. In germline, CDR1 is SGHAT, CDR2 FQNNGV. The CDR3 protein is CASSLQLGTGGTDTQYF. As DNA, the CDR3 is TGTGCCAGCAGCTTACAACTCGGGACAGGGGGTACAGATACGCAGTATTTT.

V is TRBV5-4 and J is TRBJ2-6, with 10 bases lining up with TRBD1. Germline V gene lookup returns CDR1 SGHNT and CDR2 YYREEE (reference sequence). After removal of 0 bases from V and 3 bases from J, the junction contained 3 bases not matched to a gene. The CDR3 is 17 residues long. The CDR3 loop is CASSLGQGAVGANVLTF. CDR3 coding DNA: TGTGCCAGCAGCTTGGGACAGGGGGCAGTTGGGGCCAACGTCCTGACTTTC.

The chain has TRBV15 and TRBJ2-3; possibly TRBD2 for D (6 bases). The CDR3 is made up of 15 amino acids. V shed 2 bases and J shed 5 bases, with 14 bases lying between them. The germline V gene encodes CDR1 LNHNV and CDR2 YYDKDF (reference sequence). The DNA of the CDR3 is TGTGCCACCAGCAGACAGGGATGGGGAGGAGATACGCAGTATTTT. Its protein product is CATSRQGWGGDTQYF.

This clone was counted a few times. The chain links TRBV12-5 to TRBJ2-5; D not certain. The germline V gene has CDR1 LGHNT and CDR2 FRNRAP. Trimming removed 1 base at V and 5 bases at J, with 5 bases between. The CDR3 is 12 amino acids. The CDR3 DNA is TGTGCTAGTGGTTTGGATCTGGAGACCCAGTACTTC. Its protein is CASGLDLETQYF.

This clone was counted many times. V is TRBV2 and J is TRBJ1-2; 7 bases map to TRBD1. The CDR3 has 13 amino acids. Per the germline V gene, CDR1 is SNHLY and CDR2 is FYNNEI. Trimming took 3 bases from V and 4 from J; bases not matched to a gene: 2. The CDR3 reads CASSDRGAYGYTF. The CDR3 bases are TGTGCCAGCAGTGACAGGGGGGCCTATGGCTACACCTTC.

This clone was observed a handful of times. V gene TRBV20-1 combines with J gene TRBJ1-2; D remains unclear. The CDR3 runs to 10 residues. Trimming pared 7 bases from V and 8 bases from J, leaving 11 bases between. Germline values: CDR1 DFQATT, CDR2 SNEGSKA (reference sequence). This CDR3 reads CSVQTRGYTF. The CDR3 region has the DNA TGCAGTGTACAGACGCGAGGCTACACCTTC.

This clone was detected only a few times. This rearrangement joins TRBV5-4 to TRBJ2-3; D is ambiguous. V lost 2 bases, J lost 1 base, and 5 bases lay in between. This CDR3 comprises 13 residues. Germline CDR1 SGHNT, CDR2 YYREEE (reference sequence). This chain's CDR3 is CASSFRGTDTQYF. In DNA, the CDR3 is TGTGCCAGCAGCTTCCGGGGCACAGATACGCAGTATTTT.

This clone was detected many times. The chain couples TRBV14 to TRBJ2-2; D remains unclear. This CDR3 comprises 12 residues. Germline loops: CDR1 SGHDN, CDR2 FVKESK. V dropped 4 bases and J dropped 6 bases, with 6 bases sitting between them. The CDR3 loop is CASSPTAGELFF. In DNA form, the CDR3 reads TGTGCCAGCAGCCCCACGGCCGGGGAGCTGTTTTTT.

The chain combines TRBV5-4 with TRBJ2-2; TRBD1 agrees at 9 bases. The V gene's germline CDR1 is SGHNT and CDR2 YYREEE (reference sequence). There are 17 residues in the CDR3. The V gene end was trimmed by 4 bases and the J gene end by 0 bases; junction bases not matched to a gene: 7. The CDR3: CASSRSRTGANTGELFF. DNA for the CDR3: TGTGCCAGCAGCCGATCTCGGACAGGGGCGAACACCGGGGAGCTGTTTTTT.

V gene TRBV27 combines with J gene TRBJ1-2; D gene ambiguous. V dropped 6 bases and J dropped 2 bases, with 10 bases sitting between them. Germline-derived CDR1 and CDR2 are MNHEY and SMNVEV (reference sequence). The CDR3 covers 13 residues. The CDR3 is CASSRDGNYGYTF. The CDR3 bases are TGTGCCAGCAGCCGAGACGGAAACTATGGCTACACCTTC.

The genes are TRBV7-2 and TRBJ2-7, with D perhaps being TRBD1 or TRBD2 (5 bases each). Germline CDR1 SGHTA, CDR2 FQGNSA. Trimming removed 5 bases at V and 3 bases at J, with 17 bases between. This CDR3 is built from 15 residues. The CDR3 here is CASSPAWDHNYEQYF. Written as DNA, the CDR3 is TGTGCCAGCAGCCCCGCGTGGGACCATAACTACGAGCAGTACTTC.

J is TRBJ2-7 and V is TRBV18, with 9 bases aligning to TRBD1. The junction had 7 bases not matched to a gene; V was cut back by 6 bases and J by 4 bases. The CDR3 consists of 14 residues. Germline V gene data show CDR1 as KGHSH and CDR2 as LQKENI. CDR3 protein: CASSRTGVRYEQYF. CDR3 coding DNA: TGTGCCAGCTCGCGGACAGGGGTCAGATACGAGCAGTACTTC.

In its sample, this clone was seen a few times. This rearrangement joins TRBV7-6 to TRBJ2-1; D tentatively fits TRBD1 or TRBD2 (5 bases each). Trimming took off 2 bases at V and 5 bases at J, with 13 bases between the two ends. Germline V gene data show CDR1 as SGHVS and CDR2 as FNYEAQ. The CDR3 runs to 15 residues. CDR3 protein: CASSLTTWDHNEQFF. The DNA of the CDR3 is TGTGCCAGCAGCTTAACTACTTGGGACCACAATGAGCAGTTCTTC. Using reference TRBV7-6 and TRBJ2-1 for the parts outside the CDR3, the full variable domain is GAGVSQSPRYKVTKRGQDVALRCDPISGHVSLYWYRQALGQGPEFLTYFNYEAQQDKSGLPNDRFSAERPEGSISTLTIQRTEQRDSAMYRCASSLTTWDHNEQFFGPGTRLTVL.

A few counts support this clone. The J gene is TRBJ2-3, the V gene TRBV4-2, with D perhaps matching TRBD2 (6 bases). V was trimmed by 4 bases and J by 0 bases, leaving 14 bases between them. The germline gives CDR1 LGHNA, CDR2 YNFKEQ. There are 16 residues in the CDR3. CDR3 bases: TGTGCCAGCAGCCTAAGGCGGGAAATTAGCACAGATACGCAGTATTTT. Encoded protein: CASSLRREISTDTQYF.

CDR3 sequence (DNA): TGCAGCGTGACATTTTCGACATGGTCCAGCTACGAGCAGTACTTC. This gives the protein CSVTFSTWSSYEQYF. V is TRBV29-1 and J is TRBJ2-7, with D unresolved. This CDR3 is 15 amino acids long. In germline, CDR1 is SQVTM, CDR2 ANQGSEA. V lost 6 bases and J 3 bases, leaving 21 bases between the germline ends.

The V gene is TRBV7-2, the J gene TRBJ1-1; perhaps TRBD1 as D (6 bases). The CDR3 loop spans 16 amino acids. Germline lookup yields CDR1 SGHTA and CDR2 FQGNSA. V lost 7 bases, J lost 5 bases, and 23 bases lay in between. The CDR3 DNA reads TGTGCCAGCAACCCCAAGGGGGGGGCCCAGAAGACTGAAGCTTTCTTT. Residues: CASNPKGGAQKTEAFF.

This clone was picked up a small number of times. The CDR3 DNA reads as TGTGCCAGCAGCACGGACAGGACCGGATCCTACGAGCAGTACTTC. Its protein is CASSTDRTGSYEQYF. The chain links TRBV6-5 to TRBJ2-7, with 7 bases identical to TRBD1. The CDR3 length is 15 residues. Germline-derived CDR1 and CDR2 are MNHEY and SVGAGI. The V segment lost 6 bases and the J segment 1 base; nucleotides outside the gene matches: 9.

The chain joins TRBV7-3 to TRBJ2-5; 10 bases agree with TRBD2. This CDR3 comprises 13 residues. Trimming took 5 bases from V and 4 from J; bases not matched to a gene: 1. Germline CDR1 and CDR2: SGHTA and FQGTGA. The CDR3 DNA is TGTGCCAGCAGCCTAGCGGGAGCAGAGACCCAGTACTTC. Translating gives CASSLAGAETQYF.

The sample holds a few counts of this clone. This CDR3 is CASSLSGSGTDTQYF. The CDR3 DNA is TGTGCCAGCTCACTTAGCGGAAGCGGCACAGATACGCAGTATTTT. The chain is built from TRBV18 and TRBJ2-3, with D tentatively TRBD2 (6 bases). Germline loops: CDR1 KGHSH, CDR2 LQKENI. This CDR3 contains 15 residues. Trimming cost V 4 bases and J 1 base, with 12 bases left between them.

This clone has just a few counts. This chain links TRBV19 with TRBJ2-1, with TRBD2 as a possible D gene (5 bases). Deletions cut 5 bases from V and 4 bases from J, with 18 bases between. This CDR3 contains 16 residues. Germline CDR1 is LNHDA and CDR2 is SQIVND (reference sequence). DNA for the CDR3: TGTGCCAGTAGTCTATATCCGGAGGCCGTTTACAATGAGCAGTTCTTC. Protein product: CASSLYPEAVYNEQFF.

V gene TRBV15 combines with J gene TRBJ2-3, with TRBD1 as a possible D gene (6 bases). The length of the CDR3 is 14 residues. V was cut by 4 bases and J by 11 bases, with 19 bases left in between. Germline CDR1 LNHNV, CDR2 YYDKDF (reference sequence). The CDR3 region has the DNA TGTGCCACCAGCACCGACATCGCGGGCAGGGGGCAGTATTTT. Translation: CATSTDIAGRGQYF.

The V call is TRBV13, the J call TRBJ2-3, with D unclear. Germline CDR1 and CDR2: PRHDT and FYEKMQ (reference sequence). CDR3 length equals 14 residues. V lost 6 bases, J lost 0 bases, and 10 bases lay in between. CDR3 loop: CASSSLLSTDTQYF. CDR3 bases: TGTGCCAGCAGTAGTCTTCTTAGCACAGATACGCAGTATTTT.

A few counts support this clone. A much larger clone is a single base away; this may be a read error. Other DNA variants within this sample encode the same CDR3. The V gene is TRBV7-3, the J gene TRBJ2-3; no definite D call. V lost 0 bases to trimming and J lost 3 bases, with 4 bases between them. Germline V gene sequence: CDR1 SGHTA, CDR2 FQGTGA. The CDR3 totals 13 residues. The CDR3 here is CASSLTGTDTQYF. The CDR3, as DNA: TGTGCCAGCAGCTTAACGGGTACAGATACGCAGTATTTT.